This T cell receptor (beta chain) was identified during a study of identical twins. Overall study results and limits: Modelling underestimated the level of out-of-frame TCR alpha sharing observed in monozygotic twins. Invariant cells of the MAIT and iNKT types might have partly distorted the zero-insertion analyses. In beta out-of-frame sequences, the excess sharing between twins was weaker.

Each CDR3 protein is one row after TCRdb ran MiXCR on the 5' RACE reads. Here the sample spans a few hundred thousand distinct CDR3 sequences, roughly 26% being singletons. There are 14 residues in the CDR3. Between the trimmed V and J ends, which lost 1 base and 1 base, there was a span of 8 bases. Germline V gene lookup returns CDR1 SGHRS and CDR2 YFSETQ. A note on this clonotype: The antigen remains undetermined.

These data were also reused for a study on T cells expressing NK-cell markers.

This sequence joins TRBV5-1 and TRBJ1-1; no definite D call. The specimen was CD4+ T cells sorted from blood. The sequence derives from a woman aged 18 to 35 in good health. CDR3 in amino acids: CASSLMVENTEAFF. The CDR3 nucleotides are TGCGCCAGCAGCTTGATGGTCGAGAACACTGAAGCTTTCTTT.